The present T cell receptor beta chain was sequenced within a study of tumor-infiltrating lymphocytes in primary liver carcinoma. The V and J ends lost 5 bases and 3 bases respectively, with 11 bases between them. The length of the CDR3 is 13 residues. From germline, CDR1 is SGHDT and CDR2 YYEEEE. Extraction also yielded germline DNA, while blood RNA was obtained from unsorted whole blood. A remark on this clonotype: A much more abundant neighbour one base away suggests this may be a read error.

Synthesis of TCR beta cDNA was carried out from 450 to 650 ng total RNA with a constant-region primer. Slightly modified ARM-PCR served as the procedure for the TCR beta libraries. These libraries came from three rounds of nested multiplex PCR. Primers for the first two PCR rounds were TRBV1-TRBV30 forward primers and a C-beta reverse primer (about 10 cycles per round). MiXCR, applied by TCRdb to the multiplex PCR reads, yields one record per CDR3 protein. Of 150,000 to 200,000 distinct CDR3 sequences listed, 50% to 75% were seen once; the top ten hold 72%. The sequenced sample consisted of peripheral blood. This receptor was identified in a man in his forties with primary liver carcinoma and hepatitis B virus infection. V usage is TRBV5-6 and J usage is TRBJ1-1, with a tentative D call TRBD1 (6 bases). The CDR3 loop is CASSEGEDTEAFF. The CDR3 DNA follows: TGTGCCAGCAGTGAGGGGGAGGACACTGAAGCTTTCTTT.